This TCR beta chain was retrieved from a study of shared T cell receptors in the human thymus. There are 16 residues in the CDR3. The V and J ends lost 4 bases and 3 bases respectively, with 15 bases between them. Germline loops: CDR1 MNHEY, CDR2 SMNVEV (reference sequence). Some clones are missing from TCRdb's copy, which holds only in-frame ones; the method was immunoSEQ multiplex PCR. The sample lists about 660,000 clones, around 87% occurring once. The same sample was also used in a study of human thymus T cells. That report notes: Donor material was obtained from healthy Finnish infants undergoing corrective surgery for congenital heart defects. Thymus tissue was removed during corrective cardiac surgery. Gene usage for V and J segments appeared biased in thymic and blood repertoires. Related studies found that unrelated individuals share highly overlapping thymic repertoires.

The specimen was thymocytes. This TCR derives from a boy less than two years old with a congenital heart defect. The chain couples TRBV27 to TRBJ2-2, with TRBD2 as a possible D gene (6 bases). CDR3 protein: CASSYIRGMDTGELFF. In DNA form, the CDR3 reads TGTGCCAGCAGTTACATTCGGGGGATGGACACCGGGGAGCTGTTTTTT.